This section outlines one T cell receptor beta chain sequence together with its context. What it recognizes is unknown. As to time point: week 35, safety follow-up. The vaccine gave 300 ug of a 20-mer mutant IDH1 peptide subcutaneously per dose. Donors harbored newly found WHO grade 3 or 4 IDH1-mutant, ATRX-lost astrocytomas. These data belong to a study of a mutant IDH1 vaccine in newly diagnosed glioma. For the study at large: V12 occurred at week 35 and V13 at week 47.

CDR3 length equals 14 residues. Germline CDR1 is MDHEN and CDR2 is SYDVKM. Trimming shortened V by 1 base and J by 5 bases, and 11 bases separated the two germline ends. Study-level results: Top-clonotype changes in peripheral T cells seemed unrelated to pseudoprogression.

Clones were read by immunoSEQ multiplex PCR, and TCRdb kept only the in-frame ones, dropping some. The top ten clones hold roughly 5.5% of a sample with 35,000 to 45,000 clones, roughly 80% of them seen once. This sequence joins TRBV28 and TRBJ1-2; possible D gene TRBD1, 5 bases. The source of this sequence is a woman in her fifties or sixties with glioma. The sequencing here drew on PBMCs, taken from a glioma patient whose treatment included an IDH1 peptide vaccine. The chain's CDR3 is CASSLYAGIYGYTF. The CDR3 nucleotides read TGTGCCAGCAGTTTATATGCAGGGATATATGGCTACACCTTC.